This T cell receptor (beta chain) was documented in a study of cytomegalovirus exposure and HLA in healthy donors. Study-level results: When analyzed later, the rates of TCR association showed variation by HLA locus, with DRB1 the most and HLA-C the fewest. An observed cluster of highly shared sequence variants was recorded as a likely sequencing artifact. When analyzed later, a missense DCLRE1C variant was found to be linked to TCR beta V- and J-gene trimming.

Notes on this clone: Its antigen is still unknown.

Losses at the gene ends were 5 bases for V and 3 bases for J; bases not matched to a gene: 10. The CDR3 length is 15 residues. The germline V gene has CDR1 MNHNS and CDR2 SASEGT. Primers: 60 Vbeta forward and 13 Jbeta reverse. The method was immunoSEQ multiplex PCR; TCRdb's version includes in-frame clones alone and lacks a portion of them. The data show 120,000 or so clones, 80% seen once. The V gene is TRBV6-1, the J gene TRBJ2-7; 7 bases fit TRBD1. Material for sequencing was PBMCs. The clonotype was recovered from a man aged 25 to 40 in good health and CMV-seronegative. CDR3 protein: CASSPPGQSLYEQYF. The CDR3 DNA reads as TGTGCCAGCAGTCCCCCGGGACAGAGTCTCTACGAGCAGTACTTC.